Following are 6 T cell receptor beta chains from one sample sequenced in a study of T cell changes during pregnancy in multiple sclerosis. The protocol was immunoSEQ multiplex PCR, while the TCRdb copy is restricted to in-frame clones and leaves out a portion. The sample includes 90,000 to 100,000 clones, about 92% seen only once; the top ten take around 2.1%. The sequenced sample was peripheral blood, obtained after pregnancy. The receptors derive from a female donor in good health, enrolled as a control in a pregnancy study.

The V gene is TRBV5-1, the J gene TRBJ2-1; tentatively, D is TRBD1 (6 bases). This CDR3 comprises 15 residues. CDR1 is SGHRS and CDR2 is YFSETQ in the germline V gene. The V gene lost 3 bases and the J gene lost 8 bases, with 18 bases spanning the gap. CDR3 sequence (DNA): TGCGCCAGCAGCTCCATCAGGGGTTCATTGGATGAGCAGTTCTTC. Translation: CASSSIRGSLDEQFF.

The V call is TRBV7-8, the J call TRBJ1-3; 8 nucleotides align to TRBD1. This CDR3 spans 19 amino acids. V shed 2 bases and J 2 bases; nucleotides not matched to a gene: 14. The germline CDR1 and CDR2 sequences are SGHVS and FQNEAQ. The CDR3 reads CASSLRSIQGAGAGNTIYF. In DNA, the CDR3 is TGTGCCAGCAGCTTAAGGTCGATCCAGGGGGCAGGAGCTGGAAACACCATATATTTT.

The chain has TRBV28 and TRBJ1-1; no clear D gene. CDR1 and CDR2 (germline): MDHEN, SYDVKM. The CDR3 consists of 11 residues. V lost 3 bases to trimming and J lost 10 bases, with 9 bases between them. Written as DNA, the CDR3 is TGTGCCAGCAGTTTCCCCCGCGGAGCTTTCTTT. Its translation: CASSFPRGAFF.

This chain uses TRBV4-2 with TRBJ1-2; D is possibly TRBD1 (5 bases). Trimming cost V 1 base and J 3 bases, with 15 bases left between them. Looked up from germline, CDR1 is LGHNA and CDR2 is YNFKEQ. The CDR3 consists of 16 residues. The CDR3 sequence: CASSQVGAGNYYGYTF. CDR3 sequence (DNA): TGTGCCAGCAGCCAAGTCGGCGCAGGGAATTACTATGGCTACACCTTC.

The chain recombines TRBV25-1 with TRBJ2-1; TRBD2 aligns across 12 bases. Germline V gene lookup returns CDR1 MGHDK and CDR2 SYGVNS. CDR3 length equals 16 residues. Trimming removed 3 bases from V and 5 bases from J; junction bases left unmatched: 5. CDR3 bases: TGTGCCAGCAGTGATGTGACTAGCGGGGGCCACAATGAGCAGTTCTTC. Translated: CASSDVTSGGHNEQFF.

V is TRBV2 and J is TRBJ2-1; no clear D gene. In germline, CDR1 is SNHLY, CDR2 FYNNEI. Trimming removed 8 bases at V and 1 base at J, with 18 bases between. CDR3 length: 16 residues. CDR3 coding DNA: TGTGCCAGCGGAGATAGCTCGGTCCCTTCCTACAATGAGCAGTTCTTC. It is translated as CASGDSSVPSYNEQFF.